The 9 T cell receptor beta chains presented below share a single source sample, sequenced in a study of T-cell reconstitution after alpha-beta-depleted transplantation in children. Library preparation (for TCRbeta) was performed with unique molecular identifiers. TCRdb re-called the PCR reads through MiXCR, storing one row per CDR3 protein. The repertoire holds 190,000 or so distinct CDR3 sequences, with about 6.3% as singletons. This sample comprised PBMCs from the stem cell graft donor, obtained from the stem cell graft. The receptors derive from a human donor who donated a stem cell graft to a child with Wiskott-Aldrich syndrome.

The sample holds a few counts of this clonotype. The J gene is TRBJ1-5, the V gene TRBV2; D perhaps matches TRBD1 (5 bases). V was cut by 3 bases and J by 3 bases, with 9 bases left in between. The CDR3 loop spans 14 amino acids. The V gene's germline CDR1 is SNHLY and CDR2 FYNNEI. The CDR3 sequence is CASSEGRPNQPQHF. CDR3 sequence (DNA): TGTGCCAGCAGTGAGGGGCGGCCCAATCAGCCCCAGCATTTT. The whole variable domain, filled in from reference TRBV2 and TRBJ1-5, reads EPEVTQTPSHQVTQMGQEVILRCVPISNHLYFYWYRQILGQKVEFLVSFYNNEISEKSEIFDDQFSVERPDGSNFTLKIRSTKLEDSAMYFCASSEGRPNQPQHFGDGTRLSIL.

This clonotype has a count of ten or more. CDR3 sequence reads: CASSPGTGYNEQFF. Written as DNA, the CDR3 is TGTGCCAGCAGCCCGGGGACAGGGTACAATGAGCAGTTCTTC. The V gene is TRBV12-3 or TRBV12-4, the J gene TRBJ2-1; 9 bases align to TRBD1. After removal of 6 bases from V and 4 bases from J, the junction contained 4 bases not matched to a gene. This CDR3 is built from 14 residues.

This clonotype has at least ten counts. The CDR3 DNA reads TGCGCCAGCAGCTTTACCGGGACAGACAATGAGCAGTTCTTC. This encodes CASSFTGTDNEQFF. This chain joins TRBV5-1 and TRBJ2-1, with 7 bases identical to TRBD1. This CDR3 region has 14 residues. The germline CDR1 and CDR2 sequences are SGHRS and YFSETQ. Trimming removed 2 bases from V and 5 bases from J; junction bases left unmatched: 4.

This clonotype was seen more than once but under ten times. In DNA, the CDR3 is TGCGCCAGCAGCTTAGGACTAGCGGGAGGGCTTCCATACAATGAGCAGTTCTTC. Its translation: CASSLGLAGGLPYNEQFF. The chain couples TRBV5-1 to TRBJ2-1, with 15 positions matching TRBD2. V shed 2 bases and J 4 bases; nucleotides not matched to a gene: 7. The germline gives CDR1 SGHRS, CDR2 YFSETQ. The CDR3 consists of 18 residues.

This clonotype was recorded many times. Lacking the conserved final phenylalanine or tryptophan, this CDR3 likely reflects a read error. The CDR3: CASSLEGGGGGYTL. CDR3 sequence (DNA): TGCGCCAGCAGCTTGGAGGGTGGTGGAGGAGGCTACACCCTC. The chain uses TRBV5-1 and TRBJ1-2; unclear D gene. Germline CDR1 SGHRS, CDR2 YFSETQ. The V gene lost 0 bases and the J gene lost 8 bases, with 14 bases spanning the gap. This CDR3 has 14 amino acids.

This clonotype was picked up many times. The CDR3 coding sequence is TGTGCCAGCAGTTACCTCCGCACTAGCGGCCACAATGAGCAGTTCTTC. Its protein product is CASSYLRTSGHNEQFF. The chain recombines TRBV6-5 with TRBJ2-1; the match to TRBD2 covers 8 bases. The CDR3 has 16 residues. The germline V gene encodes CDR1 MNHEY and CDR2 SVGAGI. V was pared by 2 bases and J by 5 bases, with 8 bases of the junction left unmatched.

This clonotype was picked up many times. This chain joins TRBV7-8 and TRBJ2-1; TRBD2 matches 8 bases. V lost 3 bases, J lost 2 bases, and 3 bases stayed unmatched. The CDR3 covers 15 residues. Germline V lookup: CDR1 SGHVS, CDR2 FQNEAQ. CDR3 nucleotides: TGTGCCAGCAGCTTTATAGCGGGACCCTACAATGAGCAGTTCTTC. Protein: CASSFIAGPYNEQFF.

Many counts were recorded for this clonotype. The gene calls are TRBV11-2 and TRBJ1-5; a weak D match, TRBD1 (5 bases). The germline V gene encodes CDR1 SGHAT and CDR2 FQNNGV. The CDR3 spans 13 residues. Trimming shortened V by 5 bases and J by 4 bases, and 9 bases separated the two germline ends. The CDR3 is CASSTDRNQPQHF. CDR3 coding DNA: TGTGCCAGCAGCACTGACAGAAATCAGCCCCAGCATTTT.

A remark on this clonotype: Being one base from a much bigger clone, this may be a read error. The V gene is TRBV7-9, the J gene TRBJ2-3; D call uncertain. Germline CDR1 and CDR2: SEHNR and FQNEAQ (reference sequence). Trimming left V 5 bases short and J 1 base short, with 13 bases between. CDR3 length: 15 residues. The CDR3: CASSVTRLRTDTQYF. For the CDR3, the DNA is TGTGCCAGCAGCGTCACCAGGTTACGCACAGATACGCAGTATTTT. Based on the CDR3 plus reference TRBV7-9 and TRBJ2-3, the full variable domain is DTGVSQNPRHKITKRGQNVTFRCDPISEHNRLYWYRQTLGQGPEFLTYFQNEAQLEKSRLLSDRFSAERPKGSFSTLEIQRTEQGDSAMYLCASSVTRLRTDTQYFGPGTRLTVL.